Below are 12 T cell receptor beta chains sequenced from a single sample in a study of post-analysis software for immune sequencing data. Their antigens remain unidentified. Unique molecular identifiers were carried by the TCR beta cDNA libraries. TCRdb reprocessed the PCR reads with MiXCR, giving one entry per CDR3 protein. The sample consists of about 210,000 distinct CDR3 sequences, about 30% of them appearing once. The study's findings and limits: The study found TRBV5-6, TRBV5-1 and TRBV20-1 among five or six TRBV segments more frequent in patients than controls.

The sample was blood. Source of these receptors: a girl under 18 with multiple sclerosis.

This clonotype was picked up many times. The chain has TRBV20-1 and TRBJ1-6, with TRBD1 matching 7 bases. Germline assignment: CDR1 DFQATT and CDR2 SNEGSKA (reference sequence). With V trimmed by 5 bases and J by 9 bases, 7 bases remained unmatched. The CDR3 runs to 13 residues. The CDR3 DNA reads as TGCAGTGCTCGACCGGACAGGCTTTCACCCCTCCACTTT. Protein: CSARPDRLSPLHF.

This clonotype has at least ten counts. J is TRBJ1-5 and V is TRBV24-1; D gene unclear. The CDR3 length is 16 residues. V shed 6 bases and J shed 0 bases, with 14 bases lying between them. In germline, CDR1 is KGHDR, CDR2 SFDVKD. CDR3 loop: CATSLGGRNSNQPQHF. As DNA, the CDR3 is TGTGCCACCAGTCTTGGAGGCAGAAATAGCAATCAGCCCCAGCATTTT.

The chain links TRBV20-1 to TRBJ2-5; D call uncertain. The DNA end is more similar to TRBJ2-7, so the J call may be wrong. CDR1 and CDR2 (germline): DFQATT, SNEGSKA (reference sequence). This CDR3 region has 12 residues. CDR3 residues: CSARPSKNEQYF. DNA for the CDR3: TGCAGTGCTAGGCCCTCGAAGAACGAGCAGTACTTC.

Details on this clonotype: One base away lies a much larger clone, so this may be a sequencing read error. The chain carries TRBV29-1 and TRBJ2-7; 12 bases line up with TRBD1. The V gene's germline CDR1 is SQVTM and CDR2 ANQGSEA. This CDR3 is 16 amino acids long. V was clipped by 2 bases and J by 3 bases; unmatched bases: 8. CDR3 bases: TGCAGCGTTGAAAGGGACAGGGGGCTCAGGGGCTACGAGCAGTACTTC. Protein product: CSVERDRGLRGYEQYF.

The chain joins TRBV5-1 to TRBJ1-2; D might be TRBD1 (5 bases). Germline lookup yields CDR1 SGHRS and CDR2 YFSETQ. V was cut by 0 bases and J by 7 bases, with 16 bases left in between. CDR3 length: 15 residues. The CDR3 DNA reads as TGCGCCAGCAGCTTGGGACAGCACGATACCTGTGGCTACACCTTC. Translating it yields CASSLGQHDTCGYTF.

This clonotype was counted many times. In DNA, the CDR3 is TGTGCCAGCAGTGAGGTAACAGCGTACAATGAGCAGTTCTTC. The encoded protein is CASSEVTAYNEQFF. This chain joins TRBV2 and TRBJ2-1; D ambiguous. Germline lookup yields CDR1 SNHLY and CDR2 FYNNEI. The V end was cut by 3 bases, the J end by 4 bases, with 10 bases between. The CDR3 consists of 14 residues.

A few counts support this clonotype. V is TRBV7-9 and J is TRBJ2-2; no firm D call. The CDR3 has 15 residues. The germline gives CDR1 SEHNR, CDR2 FQNEAQ (reference sequence). With 2 bases removed from V and 0 bases from J, the gap between germline ends came to 7 bases. The CDR3 loop reads CASSLRQANTGELFF. DNA of the CDR3: TGTGCCAGCAGCTTAAGGCAGGCGAACACCGGGGAGCTGTTTTTT. Variable domain in full (rest from reference TRBV7-9 and TRBJ2-2): DTGVSQNPRHKITKRGQNVTFRCDPISEHNRLYWYRQTLGQGPEFLTYFQNEAQLEKSRLLSDRFSAERPKGSFSTLEIQRTEQGDSAMYLCASSLRQANTGELFFGEGSRLTVL.

Turning to this clonotype: This may be a read error, as it is one base from a much larger clone. This chain uses TRBV5-1 with TRBJ2-1, with D tentatively TRBD2 (6 bases). From germline, CDR1 is SGHRS and CDR2 YFSETQ. The V end lost 0 bases, the J end lost 4 bases, and 17 bases lay between the germline ends. This CDR3 comprises 17 residues. This CDR3 reads CASSLAKMRGPYNEQFF. The CDR3 bases are TGCGCCAGCAGCTTGGCCAAGATGCGGGGCCCATACAATGAGCAGTTCTTC.

The V gene is TRBV21-1, the J gene TRBJ1-2; the table's D call, TRBD1, has no DNA check behind it. TRBV21-1 is recorded as a pseudogene. The length of the CDR3 is 18 residues. The DNA of the CDR3 is TGTGCCAGCAGCAAAGCGGGGGATGGACAGGAGCCTAACTATGGCTACACCTTC. Protein product: CASSKAGDGQEPNYGYTF.

There are many counts of this clonotype. The chain recombines TRBV20-1 with TRBJ1-2; 9 bases align to TRBD1. Unmatched junction bases numbered 7, after V lost 3 bases and J lost 5 bases. This CDR3 comprises 14 residues. Germline CDR1 and CDR2: DFQATT and SNEGSKA (reference sequence). The DNA for the CDR3 is TGCAGTGCTAGGGGGGACAGGGCTTCTTATGGCTACACCTTC. This translates into CSARGDRASYGYTF.

This clonotype was recorded a few times. The CDR3 is CASSHLWQGAAGANVLTF. CDR3 DNA: TGTGCCAGCAGCCACCTCTGGCAGGGGGCGGCTGGGGCCAACGTCCTGACTTTC. This chain joins TRBV3-1 and TRBJ2-6, with 8 bases matching TRBD1. The length of the CDR3 is 18 residues. Germline-derived CDR1 and CDR2 are LGHDT and YNNKEL (reference sequence). V lost 3 bases, J lost 2 bases, and 9 bases stayed unmatched.

As for this clonotype: A read error may explain this, as a much larger clone is one base away. The V call is TRBV20-1, the J call TRBJ2-7; D uncertain. The length of the CDR3 is 13 residues. Germline lookup yields CDR1 DFQATT and CDR2 SNEGSKA (reference sequence). For the CDR3, the DNA is TGCGGTGCCAGCGTGGGTCGCTCCTACGAGCAGTACTTC. It yields the protein CGASVGRSYEQYF.